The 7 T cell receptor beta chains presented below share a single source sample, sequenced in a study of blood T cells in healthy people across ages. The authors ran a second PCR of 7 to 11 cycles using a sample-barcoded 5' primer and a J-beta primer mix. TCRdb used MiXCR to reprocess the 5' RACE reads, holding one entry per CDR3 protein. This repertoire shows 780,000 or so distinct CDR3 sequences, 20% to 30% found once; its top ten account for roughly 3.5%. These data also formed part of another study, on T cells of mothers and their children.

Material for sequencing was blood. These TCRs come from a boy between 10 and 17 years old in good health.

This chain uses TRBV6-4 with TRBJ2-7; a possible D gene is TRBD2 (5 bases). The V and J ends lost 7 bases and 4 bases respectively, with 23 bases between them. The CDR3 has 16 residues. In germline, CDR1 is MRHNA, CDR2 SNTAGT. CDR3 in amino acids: CASTNLLGIDYYEQYF. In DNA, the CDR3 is TGTGCCAGCACTAACCTGTTGGGTATCGACTATTACGAGCAGTACTTC.

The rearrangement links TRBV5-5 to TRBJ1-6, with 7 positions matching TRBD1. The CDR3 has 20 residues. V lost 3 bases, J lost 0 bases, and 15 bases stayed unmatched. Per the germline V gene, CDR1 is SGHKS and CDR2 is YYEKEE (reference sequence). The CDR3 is CASSSVAGTVPRSYNSPLHF. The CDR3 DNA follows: TGTGCCAGCAGCTCGGTGGCCGGGACAGTCCCTCGCTCCTATAATTCACCCCTCCACTTT.

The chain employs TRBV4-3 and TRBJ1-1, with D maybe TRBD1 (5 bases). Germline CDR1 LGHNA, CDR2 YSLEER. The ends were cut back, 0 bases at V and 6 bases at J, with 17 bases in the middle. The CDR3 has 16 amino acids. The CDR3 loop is CASSQDSGGGLAEAFF. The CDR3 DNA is TGCGCCAGCAGCCAAGATTCGGGGGGTGGCTTGGCTGAAGCTTTCTTT.

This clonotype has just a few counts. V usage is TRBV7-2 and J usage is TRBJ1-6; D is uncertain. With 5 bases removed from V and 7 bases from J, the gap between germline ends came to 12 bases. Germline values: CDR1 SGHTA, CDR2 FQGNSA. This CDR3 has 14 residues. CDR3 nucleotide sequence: TGTGCCAGCAGCACATTGACGGGAAATTCACCCCTCCACTTT. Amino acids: CASSTLTGNSPLHF.

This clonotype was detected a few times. The CDR3 DNA reads TGTGCCAGCAGCGCGGACTCAGGAAGAACCGGGGAGCTGTTTTTT. This sequence encodes CASSADSGRTGELFF. The rearrangement uses TRBV2 and TRBJ2-2; D is perhaps TRBD2 (5 bases). V lost 6 bases and J lost 5, with 16 bases in between. Germline V gene lookup returns CDR1 SNHLY and CDR2 FYNNEI. The CDR3 totals 15 residues.

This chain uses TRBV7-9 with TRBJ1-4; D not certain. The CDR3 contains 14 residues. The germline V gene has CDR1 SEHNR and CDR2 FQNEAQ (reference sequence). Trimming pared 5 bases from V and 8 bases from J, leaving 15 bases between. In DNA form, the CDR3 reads TGTGCCAGCAGCCCCTCGAGGGTTGGCGAAAAACTGTTTTTT. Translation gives CASSPSRVGEKLFF.

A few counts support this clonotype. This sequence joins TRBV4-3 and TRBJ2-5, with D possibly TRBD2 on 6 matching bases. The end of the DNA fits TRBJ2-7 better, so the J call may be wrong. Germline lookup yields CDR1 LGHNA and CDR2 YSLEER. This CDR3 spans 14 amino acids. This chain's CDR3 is CASSQDIAVYEQYF. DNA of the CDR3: TGCGCCAGCAGCCAAGATATAGCGGTCTACGAGCAGTACTTC.